Shown below are 12 T cell receptor beta chains from a single sample sequenced in a study of early stage breast cancer tumors. Method: immunoSEQ multiplex PCR; TCRdb's copy keeps in-frame clones and lacks some. The sample has some 6,000 clones, approximately 78% seen once; the top ten hold 9.5% to 13%. Sequences were obtained from normal breast tissue next to the tumor. The source is a person between 65 and 80 years old with breast cancer.

The chain couples TRBV28 to TRBJ2-3; possibly TRBD2 for D (6 bases). V was shortened by 7 bases and J by 3 bases, with 11 bases between the two germline ends. The germline gives CDR1 MDHEN, CDR2 SYDVKM. The CDR3 loop spans 13 amino acids. The DNA for the CDR3 is TGTGCCAGCACAGTGGAGGGAACAGATACGCAGTATTTT. It translates to CASTVEGTDTQYF. The full variable domain, its missing parts supplied by reference TRBV28 and TRBJ2-3, is DVKVTQSSRYLVKRTGEKVFLECVQDMDHENMFWYRQDPGLGLRLIYFSYDVKMKEKGDIPEGYSVSREKKERFSLILESASTNQTSMYLCASTVEGTDTQYFGPGTRLTVL.

This clone was detected once. This sequence joins TRBV28 and TRBJ2-7, with D tentatively TRBD1 (6 bases). Germline assignment: CDR1 MDHEN and CDR2 SYDVKM. V was shortened by 3 bases and J by 4 bases, with 19 bases between the two germline ends. The CDR3 spans 16 residues. The CDR3 spells CASSLGTRTVPYEQYF. CDR3 DNA sequence: TGTGCCAGCAGTTTGGGGACCAGGACAGTTCCATACGAGCAGTACTTC.

This rearrangement joins TRBV6-4 to TRBJ2-1, with TRBD1 matching 10 bases. CDR1 is MRHNA and CDR2 is SNTAGT in the germline V gene. Losses at the gene ends were 3 bases for V and 8 bases for J; bases not matched to a gene: 10. This CDR3 region has 16 residues. CDR3: CASSEDRDRGLDEQFF. The CDR3 DNA reads TGTGCCAGCAGTGAAGACCGGGACAGGGGTTTAGATGAGCAGTTCTTC.

J is TRBJ1-4 and V is TRBV4-2, with TRBD1 matching 8 bases. V trimming: 3 bases; J trimming: 4 bases; junction bases outside the gene matches: 1. Germline CDR1 LGHNA, CDR2 YNFKEQ. This CDR3 region has 14 residues. As DNA, the CDR3 is TGTGCCAGCAGCCAGGACAGGGTTAATGAAAAACTGTTTTTT. Protein: CASSQDRVNEKLFF.

This clone was seen a single time. V gene TRBV10-3 combines with J gene TRBJ1-1; D perhaps matches TRBD1 (5 bases). The germline V gene encodes CDR1 ENHRY and CDR2 SYGVKD. This CDR3 comprises 13 residues. Trimming pared 6 bases from V and 4 bases from J, leaving 12 bases between. The CDR3 is CAIRGQGGTEAFF. The CDR3 DNA reads as TGTGCCATCAGAGGGCAGGGCGGCACTGAAGCTTTCTTT.

V and J are TRBV19 and TRBJ2-3; D ambiguous. CDR1 LNHDA and CDR2 SQIVND come from the germline V gene (reference sequence). CDR3 length: 13 residues. V was clipped by 3 bases and J by 4 bases, with 8 bases between them. CDR3 amino acids: CASSIALPDTQYF. The CDR3 DNA reads TGTGCCAGTAGTATCGCCCTACCAGATACGCAGTATTTT.

This chain joins TRBV7-9 and TRBJ2-1; 7 nucleotides match TRBD2. Germline V CDR1 and CDR2: SEHNR, FQNEAQ (reference sequence). With 5 bases clipped from V and 0 bases from J, the junction kept 7 bases outside the gene matches. CDR3 size: 16 residues. The CDR3 loop reads CASSKLAYSSYNEQFF. CDR3 DNA sequence: TGTGCCAGCAGCAAACTAGCGTATAGCTCCTACAATGAGCAGTTCTTC.

As concerns this clone: The junction differs from germline at one of its ends, possibly a read error. This sequence joins TRBV4-1 and TRBJ2-1, with TRBD2 matching over 8 bases. The CDR3 has 13 amino acids. CDR1 MGHRA and CDR2 YSYEKL come from the germline V gene. The CDR3 is CVSSQEAGDLMFF. For the CDR3, the DNA is TGCGTCAGCAGCCAAGAAGCGGGGGACCTTATGTTCTTC.

CDR3 loop: CASSLSGVYGYTF. CDR3 in DNA: TGTGCCAGCAGTTTATCCGGGGTGTATGGCTACACCTTC. This rearrangement joins TRBV27 to TRBJ1-2; unclear D gene. Germline V gene data show CDR1 as MNHEY and CDR2 as SMNVEV (reference sequence). Between the trimmed V and J ends, which lost 0 bases and 5 bases, there was a span of 7 bases. This CDR3 is built from 13 residues.

The chain uses TRBV2 and TRBJ1-1, with 10 bases identical to TRBD1. The CDR3 is 13 residues long. V lost 8 bases to trimming and J lost 5 bases; unmatched junction nucleotides: 5. Per germline, CDR1 SNHLY and CDR2 FYNNEI. CDR3 protein: CASGGQGVTEAFF. CDR3 DNA: TGTGCCAGCGGAGGACAGGGGGTTACTGAAGCTTTCTTT.

The J gene is TRBJ1-1, the V gene TRBV19, with 7 bases aligning to TRBD1. The CDR3 sequence is 13 residues long. CDR1 is LNHDA and CDR2 is SQIVND in the germline V gene (reference sequence). With 5 bases clipped from V and 5 bases from J, the junction kept 5 bases outside the gene matches. The CDR3 region is CASSPQTGTEAFF. The CDR3 nucleotides read TGTGCCAGTAGTCCCCAGACAGGGACTGAAGCTTTCTTT.

This sequence joins TRBV4-3 and TRBJ2-3; D possibly corresponds to TRBD1 (5 bases). Trimming cost V 0 bases and J 4 bases, with 20 bases left between them. Germline V gene lookup returns CDR1 LGHNA and CDR2 YSLEER. The CDR3 is 18 amino acids. The CDR3 sequence is CASSQDLGDSLLSDTQYF. As DNA, the CDR3 is TGCGCCAGCAGCCAAGATCTTGGAGACAGTCTATTGTCAGATACGCAGTATTTT.